This TCR beta chain was recovered during a study of blood T cell repertoires in COVID-19. Study details: The study drew acute and convalescent COVID-19 samples from the United States, Italy and Spain. Sources were T cells, B-cell-depleted T cells, or PBMCs; the material itself was cDNA or gDNA.

Original methodology: For nucleated cells, counts were estimated from reference gene primer amplification. Measured with immunoSEQ multiplex PCR; TCRdb has only the in-frame clones, and not every one. The DNA was the basis for D and trimming; V, J and clone size are from that table. In the table there are nearly 250,000 clones, approximately 84% of which are singletons. The germline V gene encodes CDR1 LNHDA and CDR2 SQIVND (reference sequence). CDR3 length: 17 residues. The V gene end was trimmed by 1 base and the J gene end by 0 bases; junction bases not matched to a gene: 5. The TCR originated in a woman at least 80 years old with acute or convalescent COVID-19. The source material was peripheral blood. The rearrangement uses TRBV19 and TRBJ2-1; 8 positions agree with TRBD2. Written as DNA, the CDR3 is TGTGCCAGTAGTATAGGGACTAGCCCTTTCTCCTACAATGAGCAGTTCTTC. Its translation is CASSIGTSPFSYNEQFF.